This record covers a single T cell receptor beta chain. Its antigen specificity is not known. No base quality information exists; no much larger clone differs at one position. V is cut by 3 bases and J by 0 bases, and the space between the germline ends is 5 bases. The germline V gene sets CDR1 to SQVTM and CDR2 to ANQGSEA. The cysteine opens and the phenylalanine closes a CDR3 of 13 amino acids. The CDR3 DNA has 39 bases and is translated from base 1. In this study, sorted CD4+ and CD8+ T cells from the blood of healthy subjects and of severe aplastic anemia patients had their TCR repertoires deep-sequenced. Ficoll-Paque density gradient centrifugation was used to isolate peripheral blood mononuclear cells. Before DNA extraction, CD4+ and CD8+ T cells were sorted with FACS or magnetic beads. Genomic DNA served as template for TCR beta VDJ combination and CDR3 sequence profiling. An Illumina HiSeq 2000 was the platform used for TCR repertoire sequencing. The authors' analysis ran thus. TRBV/TRBJ rearrangement plots, CDR3 size and DJ length profiles, and Simpson's diversity index were used to evaluate the repertoires. The most abundant DNA sequence in the deep sequencing data was defined as the immunodominant clone. CDR3 amino acid sequences were screened for sharing across subjects and were compared with published repertoires and the VDJdb database. TCRdb handled the public reads itself, with Q25 trimming in fastp and clone calling in MiXCR, and kept productive beta chains. Each entry is one CDR3 protein sequence, shown with its most common DNA and genes. The V and J calls were determined by TCRdb, not by the authors. Counted in this sample were some 47,000 distinct CDR3 sequences; around 72% of them appeared once. The top ten clones comprise 34% of the sample.

This sample was included in a study of CD8+CD57+ T cells in acquired aplastic anemia (dated by TCRdb to 2017 to 2018). About the full investigation: DNA extracted from sorted CD4+ and CD8+ cells had a mean of 3.2 ug, with a range of 0.2 to 27.4 ug. An average of around 10 million reads for CD4+ cells and 11.0 million reads for CD8+ cells was obtained from healthy donor samples.

Summary of the overall study and its limitations: Patients and healthy controls showed no significant difference in CD8+ Simpson's diversity (P=0.060). Although twenty-nine CD8+ CDR3 sequences were shared by patients and controls, these sequences appeared highly expressed in patients and within the immunodominant clones of patients.

The specimen sequenced was sorted CD4+, CD8+, or CD8+CD57+ T cells (not recorded which) from PBMCs. The sequence was obtained from a human donor in good health, serving as a control. The sequence joins TRBV29-1 to TRBJ2-2, with the D gene call left open. The DNA sequence is TGCAGCGTTGACCCCACGAACACCGGGGAGCTGTTTTTT. Translated, it reads CSVDPTNTGELFF.